The 30 T cell receptor beta chains reported below all come from one sample, sequenced in a study of response to subunit inactivated influenza vaccine. MiXCR, applied by TCRdb to the RT-PCR reads, yields one record per CDR3 protein. The sample yields about 520,000 distinct CDR3 sequences, roughly 9.8% seen once. This specimen consisted of PBMCs from blood, obtained roughly 47 days after vaccination. All receptors derive from a man in his forties or fifties who received an inactivated influenza vaccine.

This clonotype was seen at least ten times. The CDR3 loop is CASSFEREYNEQFF. CDR3 sequence (DNA): TGTGCCAGCAGCTTCGAGCGCGAGTACAATGAGCAGTTCTTC. The V call is TRBV7-9, the J call TRBJ2-1; no clear D. With 3 bases removed from V and 4 bases from J, the gap between germline ends came to 10 bases. Germline lookup yields CDR1 SEHNR and CDR2 FQNEAQ (reference sequence). CDR3 length: 14 residues.

This clonotype was seen only a few times. The chain joins TRBV10-3 to TRBJ2-1; no firm D call. Germline-derived CDR1 and CDR2 are ENHRY and SYGVKD. The CDR3 loop spans 15 amino acids. Trimming removed 2 bases from V and 2 bases from J, with 10 bases in between. DNA for the CDR3: TGTGCCATCAGTGAGGGGCGGAGACCCTACAATGAGCAGTTCTTC. It encodes CAISEGRRPYNEQFF.

This clonotype was detected ten times or more. The rearrangement links TRBV20-1 to TRBJ2-7; TRBD2 aligns across 7 bases. Looked up from germline, CDR1 is DFQATT and CDR2 is SNEGSKA (reference sequence). The CDR3 sequence is 15 residues long. The V and J ends lost 6 bases and 1 base, in that order; junction bases with no gene match: 12. The CDR3 DNA reads TGCAGTGCCTCAGACGGCGGGGGAGTGTCCTACGAGCAGTACTTC. Protein: CSASDGGGVSYEQYF.

CDR3 sequence (DNA): TGCAGTGCTAGAGATAAGGCGGCAGGCTGGAACCTGAATTCACCCCTCCACTTT. This gives the protein CSARDKAAGWNLNSPLHF. The chain carries TRBV20-1 and TRBJ1-6; D gene ambiguous. The CDR3 runs 18 residues. Germline V gene sequence: CDR1 DFQATT, CDR2 SNEGSKA (reference sequence). Between the trimmed V and J ends, which lost 0 bases and 7 bases, there was a span of 22 bases.

This clonotype has at least ten counts. The gene calls are TRBV7-2 and TRBJ2-1; no definite D call. Germline V lookup: CDR1 SGHTA, CDR2 FQGNSA. V was pared by 0 bases and J by 6 bases, with 6 bases between. The CDR3 extends over 13 amino acids. Written as DNA, the CDR3 is TGTGCCAGCAGCTTAGCCCGTGTCAATGAGCAGTTCTTC. It specifies CASSLARVNEQFF.

This clonotype was counted ten times or more. This sequence joins TRBV7-2 and TRBJ2-1, with D perhaps TRBD2 (6 bases). CDR1 is SGHTA and CDR2 is FQGNSA in the germline V gene. Trimming took off 5 bases at V and 6 bases at J, with 14 bases between the two ends. The CDR3 has 14 amino acids. DNA of the CDR3: TGTGCCAGCAGCCCGGGCGGGGCCATCAATGAGCAGTTCTTC. Protein product: CASSPGGAINEQFF.

This clonotype was counted once. A much larger clone lies one base from this, so it may be a read error. This chain joins TRBV10-3 and TRBJ2-7; 8 bases match TRBD2. CDR3 size: 15 residues. Per the germline V gene, CDR1 is ENHRY and CDR2 is SYGVKD. CDR3 nucleotides: TGTGTCATCAGCTTTACTAGCGGAACATCCTACGAGCAGTACTTC. This gives the protein CVISFTSGTSYEQYF.

This clonotype was seen a handful of times. The rearrangement links TRBV12-3 or TRBV12-4 to TRBJ2-1; 7 bases map to TRBD2. This CDR3 spans 16 amino acids. Trimming removed 3 bases from V and 4 bases from J; junction bases left unmatched: 9. The CDR3 region has the DNA TGTGCCAGCAGTTTCGTGAGCGGGGCCTATTACAATGAGCAGTTCTTC. Its protein product is CASSFVSGAYYNEQFF.

The sample holds a few counts of this clonotype. J is TRBJ2-7 and V is TRBV7-2; the match to TRBD1 covers 9 bases. The CDR3 has 17 amino acids. CDR1 and CDR2 (germline): SGHTA, FQGNSA. Trimming at V came to 2 bases and at J to 6 bases, leaving 14 bases not matched to a gene. The CDR3 nucleotides read TGTGCCAGCAGCTTACCATCCGGGACAGGGATGAAGGGCGAGCAGTACTTC. This codes for CASSLPSGTGMKGEQYF.

This clonotype was seen repeatedly, ten times or more. This sequence joins TRBV4-1 and TRBJ2-7, with D perhaps TRBD1 or TRBD2 (5 bases each). The CDR3 sequence is 15 residues long. The V end lost 4 bases, the J end lost 1 base, and 14 bases lay between the germline ends. The germline CDR1 and CDR2 sequences are MGHRA and YSYEKL. This CDR3 is CASSLTGTTSYEQYF. In DNA, the CDR3 is TGCGCCAGCAGCCTCACCGGGACGACTTCCTACGAGCAGTACTTC.

This clonotype was recorded a few times. The chain combines TRBV5-6 with TRBJ1-6; perhaps TRBD1 as D (5 bases). This CDR3 contains 13 residues. The germline V gene has CDR1 SGHDT and CDR2 YYEEEE. The germline V and J ends were trimmed by 5 bases and 6 bases, with 9 bases remaining between them. The CDR3 DNA sequence: TGTGCCAGCAGAACGGGACGTAATTCACCCCTCCACTTT. Amino acid sequence: CASRTGRNSPLHF.

This clonotype has a handful of counts. This chain connects TRBV20-1 to TRBJ2-7; the match to TRBD2 covers 7 bases. The germline CDR1 and CDR2 sequences are DFQATT and SNEGSKA (reference sequence). The CDR3 totals 12 residues. Trimming took 8 bases from V and 4 from J; bases not matched to a gene: 8. For the CDR3, the DNA is TGCAGTCTGAGCGGGAACTTATACGAGCAGTACTTC. Its translation is CSLSGNLYEQYF.

This chain joins TRBV12-3 or TRBV12-4 and TRBJ2-1; 8 nucleotides match TRBD2. The CDR3 covers 13 residues. The J segment lost 5 bases and the V segment lost 11 bases, leaving 8 bases of the junction unmatched. CDR3 sequence reads: CAGASGRHNEQFF. In nucleotides, the CDR3 is TGTGCCGGGGCTAGCGGGCGACACAATGAGCAGTTCTTC.

The V and J genes are TRBV12-3 or TRBV12-4 and TRBJ2-5, with 7 bases aligning to TRBD1. The CDR3 is made up of 14 amino acids. J gave up 3 bases and V 0 bases, and 1 base lay outside the gene matches. CDR3 nucleotides: TGTGCCAGCAGTTTAGCGGACAGGAAAGAGACCCAGTACTTC. Protein sequence: CASSLADRKETQYF.

This chain links TRBV6-2 or TRBV6-3 with TRBJ2-1; D is possibly TRBD2 (6 bases). Trimming shortened V by 2 bases and J by 2 bases, and 13 bases separated the two germline ends. Germline V gene lookup returns CDR1 MNHEY and CDR2 SVGEGT. There are 16 residues in the CDR3. The CDR3 here is CASSYRAGRTYNEQFF. As DNA, the CDR3 is TGTGCCAGCAGTTACCGTGCGGGGAGAACCTACAATGAGCAGTTCTTC.

This clonotype was counted a few times. V and J are TRBV20-1 and TRBJ2-3; 10 bases match TRBD2. The CDR3 consists of 19 residues. With 3 bases clipped from V and 0 bases from J, the junction kept 15 bases outside the gene matches. Germline values: CDR1 DFQATT, CDR2 SNEGSKA (reference sequence). The CDR3: CSARMEASGGGTSTDTQYF. CDR3 nucleotides: TGCAGTGCTAGGATGGAGGCCAGCGGGGGGGGAACTAGCACAGATACGCAGTATTTT.

This clonotype showed up just a few times. The chain recombines TRBV28 with TRBJ2-1; D call uncertain. Germline values: CDR1 MDHEN, CDR2 SYDVKM. This CDR3 has 13 residues. Trimming pared 4 bases from V and 10 bases from J, leaving 14 bases between. This CDR3 is CASSSPPNREQFF. CDR3 sequence (DNA): TGTGCCAGCAGTTCCCCCCCGAATCGGGAGCAGTTCTTC. Full variable domain (rest looked up from reference TRBV28 and TRBJ2-1): DVKVTQSSRYLVKRTGEKVFLECVQDMDHENMFWYRQDPGLGLRLIYFSYDVKMKEKGDIPEGYSVSREKKERFSLILESASTNQTSMYLCASSSPPNREQFFGPGTRLTVL.

This clonotype has more than one count but fewer than ten. This chain connects TRBV28 to TRBJ2-2; D not resolved. V lost 6 bases to trimming and J lost 7 bases, with 15 bases between them. CDR1 and CDR2 from the germline V gene are MDHEN and SYDVKM. The length of the CDR3 is 14 residues. The CDR3 is CASRQMVLDGELFF. The CDR3 region has the DNA TGTGCCAGCAGACAAATGGTACTTGACGGGGAGCTGTTTTTT.

In its sample, this clonotype was seen a few times. The chain has TRBV9 and TRBJ2-1; D possibly matches TRBD1 or TRBD2 (5 bases each). CDR3 size: 16 residues. CDR1 is SGDLS and CDR2 is YYNGEE in the germline V gene. Trimming took off 3 bases at V and 6 bases at J, with 19 bases between the two ends. In nucleotides, the CDR3 is TGTGCCAGCAGCGGGAGATCAGGGACCTCTCGCAATGAGCAGTTCTTC. This codes for CASSGRSGTSRNEQFF.

The V gene is TRBV7-8, the J gene TRBJ1-6, with a tentative D call TRBD1 (6 bases). V lost 5 bases to trimming and J lost 9 bases, with 11 bases between them. Per the germline V gene, CDR1 is SGHVS and CDR2 is FQNEAQ. This CDR3 is 13 amino acids long. The CDR3 coding sequence is TGTGCCAGCAGCATTGGACAGCCTTCACCCCTCCACTTT. It translates to CASSIGQPSPLHF.

The J gene is TRBJ2-3, the V gene TRBV20-1, with 11 bases matching TRBD2. The germline V gene encodes CDR1 DFQATT and CDR2 SNEGSKA (reference sequence). Trimming at V came to 3 bases and at J to 2 bases, leaving 4 bases not matched to a gene. This CDR3 is built from 15 residues. Here the CDR3 reads CSARGLADTTDTQYF. CDR3 DNA sequence: TGCAGTGCTAGGGGACTAGCGGATACCACAGATACGCAGTATTTT.

This clonotype was observed a handful of times. This chain connects TRBV4-1 to TRBJ2-7; D may be TRBD2 (5 bases). CDR3 size: 13 residues. V shed 2 bases and J shed 3 bases, with 8 bases lying between them. CDR1 and CDR2 (germline): MGHRA, YSYEKL. CDR3 sequence: CASSQRTYYEQYF. CDR3 sequence (DNA): TGCGCCAGCAGCCAAAGGACTTACTACGAGCAGTACTTC.

This clonotype was seen more than once but under ten times. V usage is TRBV7-2 and J usage is TRBJ2-3; tentative D call: TRBD1 (6 bases). V was cut by 5 bases and J by 6 bases, with 12 bases left in between. Germline loops: CDR1 SGHTA, CDR2 FQGNSA. The CDR3 length is 13 residues. The chain's CDR3 is CASSERGSDTQYF. The CDR3 DNA sequence: TGTGCCAGCAGCGAGAGGGGGAGCGATACGCAGTATTTT.

This chain connects TRBV28 to TRBJ2-3; D unresolved. Germline values: CDR1 MDHEN, CDR2 SYDVKM. CDR3 length equals 16 residues. Trimming removed 6 bases from V and 4 bases from J, with 20 bases in between. For the CDR3, the DNA is TGTGCCAGCAGCCCTCCAGACGGCGCCTCGTCAGATACGCAGTATTTT. Encoded protein: CASSPPDGASSDTQYF.

The CDR3 DNA reads TGCAGTGCTAGACAGGGGGCGAGGGGGGCCAACGTCCTGACTTTC. Translated: CSARQGARGANVLTF. The chain links TRBV20-1 to TRBJ2-6, with TRBD1 matching 8 bases. CDR3 length: 15 residues. With V trimmed by 2 bases and J by 4 bases, 4 bases remained unmatched. Germline V lookup: CDR1 DFQATT, CDR2 SNEGSKA (reference sequence).

About this clonotype itself: This may be a read error: a much more frequent sequence differs by one nucleotide. V and J are TRBV7-2 and TRBJ2-1, with D possibly being TRBD1 (6 bases). In germline, CDR1 is SGHTA, CDR2 FQGNSA. The CDR3 is made up of 17 amino acids. The CDR3 bases are TGTGCCACCAGCTTACAAATCGGACAGCGATATTACAATGAGCAGTTCTTC. Amino acids: CATSLQIGQRYYNEQFF.

This clonotype was counted only a few times. The chain combines TRBV6-1 with TRBJ2-1, with D possibly being TRBD1 (5 bases). This CDR3 contains 13 residues. CDR1 is MNHNS, CDR2 SASEGT, per germline. V was cut by 6 bases and J by 4 bases, with 10 bases left in between. The CDR3 here is CASSTTEYNEQFF. The CDR3 region has the DNA TGTGCCAGCAGCACGACAGAGTACAATGAGCAGTTCTTC.

This clonotype was recorded at least ten times. J is TRBJ2-5 and V is TRBV9, with D possibly matching TRBD2 (7 bases). Germline V gives CDR1 SGDLS, CDR2 YYNGEE. Trimming removed 0 bases from V and 0 bases from J, with 9 bases in between. The CDR3 spans 15 residues. CDR3 protein: CASSVEGGYQETQYF. The CDR3 DNA sequence: TGTGCCAGCAGCGTAGAGGGGGGGTACCAAGAGACCCAGTACTTC.

The chain links TRBV4-1 to TRBJ2-5; no clear D. Trimming pared 1 base from V and 5 bases from J, leaving 8 bases between. Germline loops: CDR1 MGHRA, CDR2 YSYEKL. The CDR3 is 13 residues long. The CDR3 bases are TGCGCCAGCAGCCAAGTGTGGTTGGAGACCCAGTACTTC. The encoded protein is CASSQVWLETQYF.

This clonotype was observed a few times. V and J are TRBV20-1 and TRBJ2-6, with 7 bases fitting TRBD1. Germline trimming cut 0 bases from V and 3 bases from J; bases unmatched to any gene: 5. The CDR3 spans 16 residues. The germline gives CDR1 DFQATT, CDR2 SNEGSKA (reference sequence). The CDR3 here is CSARDDRVSGANVLTF. CDR3 sequence (DNA): TGCAGTGCTAGAGATGACAGGGTTAGTGGGGCCAACGTCCTGACTTTC.